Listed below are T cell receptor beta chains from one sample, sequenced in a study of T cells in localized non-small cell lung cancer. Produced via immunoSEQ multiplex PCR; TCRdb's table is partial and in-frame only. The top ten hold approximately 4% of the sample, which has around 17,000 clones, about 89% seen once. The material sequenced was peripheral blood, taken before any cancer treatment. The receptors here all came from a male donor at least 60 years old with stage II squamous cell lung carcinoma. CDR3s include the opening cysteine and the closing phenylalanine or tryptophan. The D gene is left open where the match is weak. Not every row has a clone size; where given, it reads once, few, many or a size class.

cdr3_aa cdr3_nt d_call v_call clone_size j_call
CASSLGGPSNQPQHF TGTGCCAGCAGTTTAGGGGGCCCAAGCAATCAGCCCCAGCATTTT - TRBV28 - TRBJ1-5
CASSVASRTSGYNEQFF TGTGCCAGCAGCGTAGCGTCCCGGACTAGCGGATACAATGAGCAGTTCTTC TRBD2 TRBV9 - TRBJ2-1
CASSLQGRFTEAFF TGTGCCAGCAGCTTACAGGGGAGGTTCACTGAAGCTTTCTTT - TRBV7-9 - TRBJ1-1
CASSPGVADHYEQYF TGTGCCAGCAGCCCCGGAGTAGCGGATCATTACGAGCAGTACTTC - TRBV5-4 - TRBJ2-7
CASSRYSQGVLFF TGCGCCAGCAGCCGATACTCACAGGGAGTTCTGTTTTTT - TRBV4-1 once TRBJ1-4
CASSESMGTEAFF TGTGCCAGCAGTGAATCGATGGGAACTGAAGCTTTCTTT - TRBV25-1 once TRBJ1-1
CASSRIGTGLQETQYF TGCGCCAGCAGCCGGATCGGGACAGGGTTACAAGAGACCCAGTACTTC TRBD1 TRBV5-1 - TRBJ2-5
CASSLGSGILQFF TGTGCCAGCAGCTTGGGTAGCGGGATCCTTCAGTTCTTC TRBD2 TRBV11-2 - TRBJ2-1
CATSRQGSNQPQHF TGTGCCACCAGCAGACAGGGGAGCAATCAGCCCCAGCATTTT - TRBV15 - TRBJ1-5
CASSQGGGTPQYF TGTGCCAGCAGCCAAGGGGGTGGGACTCCTCAGTACTTC - TRBV14 - TRBJ2-7
CASSQVTTGTGEQETQYF TGCGCCAGCAGCCAGGTCACAACCGGGACAGGGGAGCAAGAGACCCAGTACTTC TRBD1 TRBV4-1 - TRBJ2-5
CASSQDSRNSYNEQFF TGCGCCAGCAGCCAAGATTCGAGGAACTCCTACAATGAGCAGTTCTTC - TRBV4-1 - TRBJ2-1
CASSETYGGLETQYF TGTGCCAGCAGTGAAACTTACGGGGGGCTAGAGACCCAGTACTTC - TRBV6-1 - TRBJ2-5
CASRPGTGGFSNQPQHF TGTGCCAGCAGGCCCGGGACAGGGGGTTTTAGCAATCAGCCCCAGCATTTT TRBD1 TRBV28 - TRBJ1-5
CSVEDRGTGSHEQYF TGCAGCGTTGAAGATAGGGGGACAGGTAGCCACGAGCAGTACTTC TRBD1 TRBV29-1 - TRBJ2-7
CASSAHLAGGTTDTQYF TGTGCCAGCAGCGCTCATCTAGCGGGAGGGACCACAGATACGCAGTATTTT TRBD2 TRBV7-6 - TRBJ2-3
CASSISGVGTDTQYF TGTGCCAGTAGTATTTCGGGCGTCGGCACAGATACGCAGTATTTT - TRBV19 - TRBJ2-3
CASSLEAGGETQYF TGTGCCAGCAGCTTAGAGGCAGGAGGGGAGACCCAGTACTTC - TRBV7-9 - TRBJ2-5
CASSAWTSGSGGEQYF TGTGCCAGCAGCGCATGGACTAGCGGGAGTGGGGGCGAGCAGTACTTC TRBD2 TRBV7-6 - TRBJ2-7
CASSLIKGEQFF TGTGCCAGCAGCCTAATAAAGGGTGAGCAGTTCTTC - TRBV28 - TRBJ2-1
CASSLLGQGGYGYTF TGCGCCAGCAGCTTACTCGGACAGGGAGGCTATGGCTACACCTTC TRBD1 TRBV5-1 - TRBJ1-2
CASSLFGGRKNEQFF TGTGCCAGCAGTTTATTTGGCGGGAGGAAAAATGAGCAGTTCTTC TRBD2 TRBV27 - TRBJ2-1
CASSKETSAFYEQYF TGTGCCAGCTCTAAGGAGACTAGCGCTTTCTACGAGCAGTACTTC TRBD2 TRBV9 - TRBJ2-7
CASSEVGVNTEAFF TGTGCCAGCAGTGAAGTTGGAGTGAACACTGAAGCTTTCTTT - TRBV2 once TRBJ1-1
CASGGQGDEQYF TGCGCCAGCGGGGGACAGGGAGACGAGCAGTACTTC TRBD1 TRBV5-1 - TRBJ2-7
CAWRSDSLGNEQFF TGTGCCTGGAGATCGGACAGCCTTGGCAATGAGCAGTTCTTC - TRBV30 - TRBJ2-1
CASSSNYGYTF TGTGCCAGCAGTTCGAACTATGGCTACACCTTC - TRBV28 - TRBJ1-2
CASSRSGGGEQFF TGTGCCAGCTCACGTTCGGGAGGCGGTGAGCAGTTCTTC TRBD2 TRBV18 - TRBJ2-1
CASSVRDRFSQPQHF TGTGCCAGCAGTGTCCGGGACAGGTTCTCTCAGCCCCAGCATTTT TRBD1 TRBV25-1 - TRBJ1-5
CSVEVGGGGTGELFF TGCAGCGTTGAAGTTGGGGGAGGTGGCACCGGGGAGCTGTTTTTT - TRBV29-1 once TRBJ2-2
CASSLAYLGPSRTDTQYF TGTGCCAGCAGCTTAGCGTACCTCGGACCGTCGAGGACAGATACGCAGTATTTT - TRBV7-9 few TRBJ2-3
CASNGVTDGYTF TGTGCCAGCAATGGGGTAACGGATGGCTACACCTTC - TRBV28 - TRBJ1-2
CASSYDAGTDEAFF TGTGCCAGCAGTTATGACGCGGGGACGGATGAAGCTTTCTTT - TRBV6-6 - TRBJ1-1
CASSVFLTSGHNEQFF TGCGCCAGCAGCGTCTTCTTGACTAGCGGTCACAATGAGCAGTTCTTC TRBD2 TRBV10-1 - TRBJ2-1
CASSDRGTGGQPQHF TGTGCCAGCAGCGACCGGGGGACAGGCGGCCAGCCCCAGCATTTT TRBD1 TRBV7-2 - TRBJ1-5
CASSEAISYEQYF TGTGCCAGCAGTGAAGCCATCTCCTACGAGCAGTACTTC - TRBV6-1 - TRBJ2-7
CASSQLGQGAGKLFF TGTGCCAGCAGCCAACTCGGACAGGGGGCTGGAAAACTGTTTTTT TRBD1 TRBV4-2 - TRBJ1-4
CASRGYEKLFF TGTGCCAGTAGAGGGTACGAAAAACTGTTTTTT - TRBV19 - TRBJ1-4
CASSQDLRVAQPQHF TGCGCCAGCAGCCAAGATCTGAGGGTGGCTCAGCCCCAGCATTTT - TRBV4-1 - TRBJ1-5
CASSLPRGIGETQYF TGTGCCAGCAGCTTACCTCGGGGGATTGGTGAGACCCAGTACTTC - TRBV7-8 - TRBJ2-5
CASSVEEGGYEQYF TGTGCCAGCAGCGTAGAGGAGGGCGGCTACGAGCAGTACTTC - TRBV9 - TRBJ2-7
CASSIGGLTSAGELFF TGTGCCAGTAGTATAGGGGGCTTAACTAGTGCCGGGGAGCTGTTTTTT - TRBV19 - TRBJ2-2
CASSPQGAGTEAFF TGTGCCAGCAGTCCTCAGGGGGCAGGCACTGAAGCTTTCTTT TRBD1 TRBV6-5 - TRBJ1-1
CASSFGDRGREQYF TGTGCCAGCAGTTTCGGGGACAGGGGTCGCGAGCAGTACTTC TRBD1 TRBV28 - TRBJ2-7
CATSHFYGGLSTGELFF TGTGCCACCAGTCATTTCTACGGGGGGCTGAGCACCGGGGAGCTGTTTTTT - TRBV15 - TRBJ2-2
CASSSSSSGANVLTF TGTGCCAGCAGCTCCTCCTCCTCTGGGGCCAACGTCCTGACTTTC - TRBV7-9 - TRBJ2-6
CASIPTGDSYTEAFF TGTGCCAGCATACCGACGGGGGACAGCTACACTGAAGCTTTCTTT TRBD1 TRBV11-2 - TRBJ1-1
CASSYSGQTYNEQFF TGTGCCAGCAGTTACTCGGGACAGACATACAATGAGCAGTTCTTC TRBD1 TRBV6-5 - TRBJ2-1
CASSLGRPEYYEQYF TGTGCCAGCAGCTTAGGCAGGCCGGAATACTACGAGCAGTACTTC - TRBV7-8 once TRBJ2-7
CAWSGVLGNNSPLHF TGTGCCTGGAGTGGGGTTTTGGGAAATAATTCACCCCTCCACTTT - TRBV30 - TRBJ1-6
CASSSSGGIDEQYF TGTGCCAGCAGCTCCTCGGGAGGGATTGACGAGCAGTACTTC TRBD2 TRBV11-1 - TRBJ2-7
CASSAGTSRTGELFF TGTGCCAGCAGCGCAGGGACGTCGCGCACCGGGGAGCTGTTTTTT - TRBV9 - TRBJ2-2
CASIVEGLSENIQYF TGTGCCAGCATCGTAGAGGGACTTTCGGAAAACATTCAGTACTTC - TRBV28 once TRBJ2-4
CASSDRLNTGELFF TGTGCCAGCAGTGACCGACTGAACACCGGGGAGCTGTTTTTT - TRBV25-1 - TRBJ2-2